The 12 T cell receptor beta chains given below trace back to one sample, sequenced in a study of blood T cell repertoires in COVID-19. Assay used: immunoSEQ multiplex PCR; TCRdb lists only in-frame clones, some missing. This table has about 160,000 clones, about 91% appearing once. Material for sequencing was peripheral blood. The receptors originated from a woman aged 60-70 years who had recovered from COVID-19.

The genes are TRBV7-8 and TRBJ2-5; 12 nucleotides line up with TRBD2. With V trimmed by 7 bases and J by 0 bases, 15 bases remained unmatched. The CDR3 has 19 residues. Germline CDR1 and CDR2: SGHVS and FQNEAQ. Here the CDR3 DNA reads TGTGCCAGCACCCCCCTAGGGCTAGCGGGGGGGCGGTACCAAGAGACCCAGTACTTC. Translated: CASTPLGLAGGRYQETQYF.

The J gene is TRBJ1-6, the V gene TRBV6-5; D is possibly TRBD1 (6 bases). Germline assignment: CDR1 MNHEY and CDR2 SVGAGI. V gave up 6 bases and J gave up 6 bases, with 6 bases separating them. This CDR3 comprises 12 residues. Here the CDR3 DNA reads TGTGCCAGCAGGGACAGTAATTCACCCCTCCACTTT. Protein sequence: CASRDSNSPLHF.

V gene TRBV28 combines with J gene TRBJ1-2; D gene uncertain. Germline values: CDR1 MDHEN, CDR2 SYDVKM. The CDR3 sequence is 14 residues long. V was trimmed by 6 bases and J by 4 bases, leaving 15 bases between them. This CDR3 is CASRGGVAGYGYTF. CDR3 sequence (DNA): TGTGCCAGCAGGGGTGGCGTGGCGGGCTATGGCTACACCTTC.

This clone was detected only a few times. CDR3 in amino acids: CASSPRTGGAGAQYF. For the CDR3, the DNA is TGTGCCAGCAGCCCCCGGACAGGGGGCGCGGGGGCCCAGTACTTC. V usage is TRBV7-9 and J usage is TRBJ2-5; 11 positions agree with TRBD1. Trimming removed 5 bases from V and 9 bases from J; junction bases left unmatched: 11. Germline V lookup: CDR1 SEHNR, CDR2 FQNEAQ (reference sequence). The CDR3 covers 15 residues.

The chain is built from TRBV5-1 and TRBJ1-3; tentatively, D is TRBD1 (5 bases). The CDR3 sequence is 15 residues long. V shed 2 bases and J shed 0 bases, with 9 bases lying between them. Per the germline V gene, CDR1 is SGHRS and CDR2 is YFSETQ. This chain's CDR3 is CASSLTGSSGNTIYF. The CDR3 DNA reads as TGCGCCAGCAGCTTAACAGGAAGCTCTGGAAACACCATATATTTT.

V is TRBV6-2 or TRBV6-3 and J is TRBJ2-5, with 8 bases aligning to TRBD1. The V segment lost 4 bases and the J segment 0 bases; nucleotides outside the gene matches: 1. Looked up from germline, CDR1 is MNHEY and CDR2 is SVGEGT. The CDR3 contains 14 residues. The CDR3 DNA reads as TGTGCCAGCAGTTGGGACAGGTACCAAGAGACCCAGTACTTC. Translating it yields CASSWDRYQETQYF.

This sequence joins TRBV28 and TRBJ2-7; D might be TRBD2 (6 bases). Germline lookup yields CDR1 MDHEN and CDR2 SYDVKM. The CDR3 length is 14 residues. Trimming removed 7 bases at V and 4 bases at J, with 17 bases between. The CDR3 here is CASNLGGVGYEQYF. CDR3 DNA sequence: TGTGCCAGCAATCTTGGCGGGGTGGGATACGAGCAGTACTTC.

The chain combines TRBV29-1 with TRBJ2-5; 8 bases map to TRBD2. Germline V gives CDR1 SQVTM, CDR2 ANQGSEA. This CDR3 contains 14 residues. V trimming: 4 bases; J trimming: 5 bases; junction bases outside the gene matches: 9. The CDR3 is CSVGPLAGGETQYF. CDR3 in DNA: TGCAGCGTTGGCCCCCTAGCGGGTGGGGAGACCCAGTACTTC.

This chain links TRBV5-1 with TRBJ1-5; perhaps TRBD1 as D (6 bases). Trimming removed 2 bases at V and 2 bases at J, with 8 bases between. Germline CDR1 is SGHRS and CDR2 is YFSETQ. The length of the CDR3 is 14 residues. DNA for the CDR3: TGCGCCAGCAGCTTATCAGGGGGCAATCAGCCCCAGCATTTT. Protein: CASSLSGGNQPQHF.

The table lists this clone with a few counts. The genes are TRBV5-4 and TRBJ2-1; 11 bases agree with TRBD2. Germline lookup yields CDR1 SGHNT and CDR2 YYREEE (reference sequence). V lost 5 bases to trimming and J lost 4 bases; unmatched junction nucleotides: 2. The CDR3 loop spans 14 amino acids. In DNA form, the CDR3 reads TGTGCCAGCAGTAGCGGGGGGGCTTACAATGAGCAGTTCTTC. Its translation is CASSSGGAYNEQFF. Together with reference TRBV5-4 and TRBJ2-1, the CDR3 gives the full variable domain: ETGVTQSPTHLIKTRGQQVTLRCSSQSGHNTVSWYQQALGQGPQFIFQYYREEENGRGNFPPRFSGLQFPNYSSELNVNALELDDSALYLCASSSGGAYNEQFFGPGTRLTVL.

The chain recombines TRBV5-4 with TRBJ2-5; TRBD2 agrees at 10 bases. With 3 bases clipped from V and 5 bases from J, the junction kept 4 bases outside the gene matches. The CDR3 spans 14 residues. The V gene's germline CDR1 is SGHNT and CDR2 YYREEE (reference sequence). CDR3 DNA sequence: TGTGCCAGCAGCTCCGGGACTAGCGCGGAGACCCAGTACTTC. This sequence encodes CASSSGTSAETQYF.

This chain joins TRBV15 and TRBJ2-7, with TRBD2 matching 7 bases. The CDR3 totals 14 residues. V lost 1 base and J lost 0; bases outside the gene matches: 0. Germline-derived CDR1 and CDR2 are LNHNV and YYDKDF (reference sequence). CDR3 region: CATSRGEGSYEQYF. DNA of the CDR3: TGTGCCACCAGCAGAGGGGAGGGCTCCTACGAGCAGTACTTC. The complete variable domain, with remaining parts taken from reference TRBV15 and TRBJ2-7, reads DAMVIQNPRYQVTQFGKPVTLSCSQTLNHNVMYWYQQKSSQAPKLLFHYYDKDFNNEADTPDNFQSRRPNTSFCFLDIRSPGLGDTAMYLCATSRGEGSYEQYFGPGTRLTVT.